The rows below give T cell receptor beta chains drawn from one sample of a study of cytomegalovirus exposure and HLA in healthy donors. This table comes from immunoSEQ multiplex PCR, and its TCRdb copy is limited to in-frame clones, with some not included. The sample contains a few hundred thousand clones, 70% to 80% of which appear only once. The specimen sequenced was PBMCs. These receptors all stem from a man aged 40-49 years in good health and CMV-seronegative. The CDR3 runs from the conserved cysteine through the conserved F or W. Each record gives: J gene, clone size, V gene, D gene, CDR3 protein, CDR3 DNA. The D gene is left open where the match is weak. Rows give clone size only sometimes, using once, few, many, or a class for an expanded clone.

TRBJ1-2,.,TRBV29-1,.,CSVEAVRGVSYGYTF,TGCAGCGTTGAAGCGGTCAGGGGTGTTTCCTATGGCTACACCTTC
TRBJ2-7,.,TRBV13,.,CASSLAAGTYEQYF,TGTGCCAGCAGCTTAGCGGCAGGGACCTACGAGCAGTACTTC
TRBJ2-1,.,TRBV13,TRBD2,CASSLGTSGPQGVLFF,TGTGCCAGCAGCTTAGGGACTAGCGGGCCCCAAGGGGTTCTGTTCTTC
TRBJ1-2,few,TRBV29-1,.,CSGLKVEDYGYTF,TGCAGCGGACTAAAGGTAGAGGACTATGGCTACACCTTC
TRBJ2-1,.,TRBV19,TRBD1,CASRRQGGVNEQFF,TGTGCCAGTAGGCGACAGGGTGGAGTTAATGAGCAGTTCTTC
TRBJ2-1,.,TRBV29-1,TRBD2,CSVTGGSYNEQFF,TGCAGCGTCACGGGAGGATCTTACAATGAGCAGTTCTTC
TRBJ2-7,.,TRBV10-1,.,CASSDLQGGPYEQYF,TGCGCCAGCAGTGATCTACAGGGGGGGCCCTACGAGCAGTACTTC
TRBJ1-5,few,TRBV28,TRBD1,CASIDRGQSNQPQHF,TGTGCCAGCATCGACAGGGGGCAGAGCAATCAGCCCCAGCATTTT
TRBJ2-3,.,TRBV5-1,.,CASSLGGDGTDTQYF,TGCGCCAGCAGCTTGGGCGGGGATGGCACAGATACGCAGTATTTT
TRBJ2-7,few,TRBV19,.,CASSIRGASAMYEQYF,TGTGCCAGTAGTATTCGCGGGGCAAGTGCTATGTACGAGCAGTACTTC
TRBJ1-2,.,TRBV4-1,TRBD1,CASSRPDRGNYGYTF,TGCGCCAGCAGCCGACCAGACAGGGGGAACTATGGCTACACCTTC